The text below deals with one TCR beta chain. A read error may produce the germline difference seen at one junction end. Profiled with immunoSEQ multiplex PCR; TCRdb holds only in-frame clones, not every one. The sample shows 120,000 or so clones, roughly 85% of them seen only once. This CDR3 is 13 amino acids long. CDR1 and CDR2 from the germline V gene are SGHVS and FQNEAQ. The sample belongs to a study of blood T cell repertoires in COVID-19. This chain joins TRBV7-8 and TRBJ2-4; D is possibly TRBD2 (6 bases). The receptor's source is a woman aged 80 or over with acute or convalescent COVID-19. Sequenced input: peripheral blood. CDR3 nucleotide sequence: TGTGCCAGCAGCCCAATCCGAGGACGGGACTTGGACTTC. Translated: CASSPIRGRDLDF.